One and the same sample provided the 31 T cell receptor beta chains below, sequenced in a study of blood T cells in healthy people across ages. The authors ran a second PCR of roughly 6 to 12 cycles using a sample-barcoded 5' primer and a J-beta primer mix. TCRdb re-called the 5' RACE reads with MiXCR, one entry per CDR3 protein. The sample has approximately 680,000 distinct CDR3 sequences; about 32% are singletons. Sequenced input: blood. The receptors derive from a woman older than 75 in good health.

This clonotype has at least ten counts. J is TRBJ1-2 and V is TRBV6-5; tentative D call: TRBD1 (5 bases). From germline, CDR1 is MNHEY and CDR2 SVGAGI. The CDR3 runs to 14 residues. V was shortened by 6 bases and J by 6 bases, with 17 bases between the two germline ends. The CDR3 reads CASSPRTQGHGYTF. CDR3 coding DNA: TGTGCCAGCAGCCCTAGGACTCAGGGCCATGGCTACACCTTC.

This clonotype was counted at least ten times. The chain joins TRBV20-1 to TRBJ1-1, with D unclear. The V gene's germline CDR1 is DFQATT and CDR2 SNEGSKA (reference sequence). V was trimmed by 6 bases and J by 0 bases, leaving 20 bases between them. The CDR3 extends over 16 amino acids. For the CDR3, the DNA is TGCAGTGCCGGGCTGACGGGGAATCGGATGAACACTGAAGCTTTCTTT. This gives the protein CSAGLTGNRMNTEAFF.

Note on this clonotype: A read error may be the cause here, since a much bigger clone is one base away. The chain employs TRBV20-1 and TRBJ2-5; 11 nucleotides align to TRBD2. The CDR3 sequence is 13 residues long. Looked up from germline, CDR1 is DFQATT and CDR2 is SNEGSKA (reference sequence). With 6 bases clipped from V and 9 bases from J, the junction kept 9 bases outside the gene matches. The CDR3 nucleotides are TGCAGTGCAGAGACTAGCGGGGAGGAGGCCCAGTACTTC. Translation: CSAETSGEEAQYF.

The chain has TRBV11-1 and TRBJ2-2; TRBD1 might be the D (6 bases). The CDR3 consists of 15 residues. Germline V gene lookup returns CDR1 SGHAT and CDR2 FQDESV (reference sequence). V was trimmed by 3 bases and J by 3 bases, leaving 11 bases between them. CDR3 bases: TGTGCCAGCAGCTTGGGCAACAGGGACACCGGGGAGCTGTTTTTT. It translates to CASSLGNRDTGELFF. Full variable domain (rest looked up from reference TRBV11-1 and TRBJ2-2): EAEVAQSPRYKITEKSQAVAFWCDPISGHATLYWYRQILGQGPELLVQFQDESVVDDSQLPKDRFSAERLKGVDSTLKIQPAELGDSAMYLCASSLGNRDTGELFFGEGSRLTVL.

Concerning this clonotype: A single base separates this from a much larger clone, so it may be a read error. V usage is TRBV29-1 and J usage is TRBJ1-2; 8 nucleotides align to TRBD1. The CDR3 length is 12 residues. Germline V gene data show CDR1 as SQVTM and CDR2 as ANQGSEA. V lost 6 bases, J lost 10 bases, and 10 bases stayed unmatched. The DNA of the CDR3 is TGCAGCGTCTCGGACAGGGTGGGAGACTACACCTTC. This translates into CSVSDRVGDYTF.

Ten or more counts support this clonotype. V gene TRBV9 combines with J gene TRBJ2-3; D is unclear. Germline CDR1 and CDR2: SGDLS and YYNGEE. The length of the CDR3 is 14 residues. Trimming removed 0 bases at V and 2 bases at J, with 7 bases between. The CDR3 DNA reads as TGTGCCAGCAGCGTAGCGCACCCCACAGATACGCAGTATTTT. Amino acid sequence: CASSVAHPTDTQYF.

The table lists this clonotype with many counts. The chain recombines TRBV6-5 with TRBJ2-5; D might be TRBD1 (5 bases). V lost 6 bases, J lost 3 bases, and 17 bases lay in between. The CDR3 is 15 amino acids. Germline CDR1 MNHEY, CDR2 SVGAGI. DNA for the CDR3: TGTGCCAGCAGAAGGGGCGCATTTTTGGAAGAGACCCAGTACTTC. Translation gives CASRRGAFLEETQYF.

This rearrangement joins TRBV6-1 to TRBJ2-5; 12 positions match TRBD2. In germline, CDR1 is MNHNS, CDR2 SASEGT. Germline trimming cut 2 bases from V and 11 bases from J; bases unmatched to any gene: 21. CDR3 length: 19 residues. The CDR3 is CASSEPLAGGQWVYNEQYF. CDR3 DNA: TGTGCCAGCAGTGAACCACTAGCGGGGGGACAATGGGTCTACAATGAGCAGTACTTC.

CDR3 nucleotides: TGTGCCATCGGCGATTTCTACGAGCAGTACTTC. The encoded protein is CAIGDFYEQYF. This sequence joins TRBV10-3 and TRBJ2-7; D remains ambiguous. From germline, CDR1 is ENHRY and CDR2 SYGVKD. Trimming shortened V by 8 bases and J by 3 bases, and 8 bases separated the two germline ends. The CDR3 extends over 11 amino acids.

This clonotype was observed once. CDR3 nucleotides: TGTGCCAGCAGCCCGGACAGGGAAGTCCTAGCGGGGGCCTTCGGGGAGCTGTTTTTT. This sequence encodes CASSPDREVLAGAFGELFF. The chain joins TRBV6-2 or TRBV6-3 to TRBJ2-2; 10 positions match TRBD2. This CDR3 comprises 19 residues. Trimming removed 6 bases from V and 7 bases from J; junction bases left unmatched: 20. Germline CDR1 reads MNHEY; CDR2 reads SVGEGT.

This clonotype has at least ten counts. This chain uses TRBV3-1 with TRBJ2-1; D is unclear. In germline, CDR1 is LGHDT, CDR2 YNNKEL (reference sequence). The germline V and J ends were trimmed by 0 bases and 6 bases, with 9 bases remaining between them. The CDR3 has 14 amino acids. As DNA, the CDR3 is TGTGCCAGCAGCCAAGATATTCTTCCCAATGAGCAGTTCTTC. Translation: CASSQDILPNEQFF.

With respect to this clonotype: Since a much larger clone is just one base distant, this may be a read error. CDR3 nucleotide sequence: TGTGTCAGCAGCGTGACAGACCAAGAGACCCAGTACTTC. This translates into CVSSVTDQETQYF. This chain joins TRBV6-1 and TRBJ2-7, with D possibly TRBD1 on 5 matching bases. The last part of the DNA fits TRBJ2-5 better; the J call may be wrong. CDR1 is MNHNS, CDR2 SASEGT, per germline. The CDR3 contains 13 residues.

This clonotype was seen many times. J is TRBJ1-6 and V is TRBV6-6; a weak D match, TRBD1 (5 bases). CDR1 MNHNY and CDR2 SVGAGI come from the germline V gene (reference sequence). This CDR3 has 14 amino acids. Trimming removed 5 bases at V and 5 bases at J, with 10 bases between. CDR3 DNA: TGTGCCAGCAGTGTTCGGGGGGATAATTCACCCCTCCACTTT. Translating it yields CASSVRGDNSPLHF.

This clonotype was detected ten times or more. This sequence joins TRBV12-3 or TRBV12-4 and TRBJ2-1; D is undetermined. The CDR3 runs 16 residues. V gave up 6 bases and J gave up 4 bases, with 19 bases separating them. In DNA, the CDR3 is TGTGCCAGCAGCCGCTTATCCGGTCCTTTATACAATGAGCAGTTCTTC. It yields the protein CASSRLSGPLYNEQFF.

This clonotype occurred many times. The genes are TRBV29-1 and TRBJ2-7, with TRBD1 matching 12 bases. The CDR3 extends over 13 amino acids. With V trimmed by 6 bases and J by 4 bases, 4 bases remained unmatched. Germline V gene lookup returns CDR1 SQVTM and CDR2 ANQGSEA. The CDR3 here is CSVGQGAWYEQYF. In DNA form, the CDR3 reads TGCAGCGTGGGACAGGGGGCTTGGTACGAGCAGTACTTC.

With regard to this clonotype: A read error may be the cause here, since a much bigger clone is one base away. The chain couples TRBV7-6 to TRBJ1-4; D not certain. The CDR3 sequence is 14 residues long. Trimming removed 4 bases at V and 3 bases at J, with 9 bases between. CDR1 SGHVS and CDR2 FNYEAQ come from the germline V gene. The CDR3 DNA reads TGTGCCAGCAGCTCATCGGCGGCTAATGAAAAACTGTTTTTT. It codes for CASSSSAANEKLFF.

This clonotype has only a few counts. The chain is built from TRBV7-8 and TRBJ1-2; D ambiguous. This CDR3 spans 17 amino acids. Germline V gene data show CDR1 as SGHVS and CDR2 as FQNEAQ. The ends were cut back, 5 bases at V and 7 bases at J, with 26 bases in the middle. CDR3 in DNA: TGTGCCAGCAGCCCAGAACCAGGTGCGGAAAGGGATCTTGGCTACACCTTC. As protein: CASSPEPGAERDLGYTF.

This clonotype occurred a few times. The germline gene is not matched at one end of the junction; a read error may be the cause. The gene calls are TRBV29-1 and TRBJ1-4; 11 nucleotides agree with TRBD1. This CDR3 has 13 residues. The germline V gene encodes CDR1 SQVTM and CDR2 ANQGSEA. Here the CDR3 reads CSAGTGGNEKRFF. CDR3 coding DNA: TGCAGCGCCGGGACAGGGGGGAATGAAAAACGGTTTTTT.

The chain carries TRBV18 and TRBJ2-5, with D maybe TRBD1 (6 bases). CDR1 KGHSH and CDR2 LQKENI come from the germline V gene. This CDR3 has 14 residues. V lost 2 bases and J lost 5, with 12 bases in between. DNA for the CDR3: TGTGCCAGCTCACCAGATGCAGGGGTCGAGACCCAGTACTTC. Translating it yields CASSPDAGVETQYF. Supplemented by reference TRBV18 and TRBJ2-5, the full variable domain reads NAGVMQNPRHLVRRRGQEARLRCSPMKGHSHVYWYRQLPEEGLKFMVYLQKENIIDESGMPKERFSAEFPKEGPSILRIQQVVRGDSAAYFCASSPDAGVETQYFGPGTRLLVL.

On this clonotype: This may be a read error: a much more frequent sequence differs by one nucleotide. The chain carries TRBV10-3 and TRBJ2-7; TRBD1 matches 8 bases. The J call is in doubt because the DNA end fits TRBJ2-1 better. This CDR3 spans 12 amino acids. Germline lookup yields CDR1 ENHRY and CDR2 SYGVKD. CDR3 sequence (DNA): TGTGCCAGCAGCGACAGGGGTCGGGAGCAGTTCTTC. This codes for CASSDRGREQFF.

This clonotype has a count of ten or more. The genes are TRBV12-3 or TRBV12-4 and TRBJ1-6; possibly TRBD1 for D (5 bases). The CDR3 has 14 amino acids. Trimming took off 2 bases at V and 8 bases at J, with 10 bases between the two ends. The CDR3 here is CASSLRGDYSPLHF. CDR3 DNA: TGTGCCAGCAGTTTACGGGGGGATTATTCACCCCTCCACTTT.

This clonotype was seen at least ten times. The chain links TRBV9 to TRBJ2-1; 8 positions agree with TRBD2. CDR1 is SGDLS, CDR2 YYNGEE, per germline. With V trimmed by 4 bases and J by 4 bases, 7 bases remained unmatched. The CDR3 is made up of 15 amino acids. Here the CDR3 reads CASSTQSGGYNEQFF. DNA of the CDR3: TGTGCCAGCAGCACCCAAAGCGGGGGATACAATGAGCAGTTCTTC.

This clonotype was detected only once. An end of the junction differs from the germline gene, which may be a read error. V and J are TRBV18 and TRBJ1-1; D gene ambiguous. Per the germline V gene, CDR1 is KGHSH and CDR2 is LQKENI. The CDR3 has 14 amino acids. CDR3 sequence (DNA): TGTGCCATCTCACCCCTCAAGGATCTCCCTGAAGCTTTCTTT. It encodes CAISPLKDLPEAFF.

The CDR3 nucleotides are TGTGCCAGCAGTTACTCGAATCTAGCGGGGACCTACAATGAGCAGTACTTC. It translates to CASSYSNLAGTYNEQYF. The rearrangement links TRBV6-5 to TRBJ2-1, with TRBD2 matching over 9 bases. The J call is doubtful: the DNA matches TRBJ2-7 better. CDR3 length: 17 amino acids. The germline gives CDR1 MNHEY, CDR2 SVGAGI.

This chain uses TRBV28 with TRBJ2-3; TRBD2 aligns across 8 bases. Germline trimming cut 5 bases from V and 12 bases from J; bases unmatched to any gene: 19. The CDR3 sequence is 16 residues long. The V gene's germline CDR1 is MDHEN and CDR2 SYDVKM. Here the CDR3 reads CASSPRTSRHTDTQYF. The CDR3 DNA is TGTGCCAGCAGTCCCCGGACTAGCAGGCACACAGACACACAGTATTTT. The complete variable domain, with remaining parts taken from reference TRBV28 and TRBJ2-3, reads DVKVTQSSRYLVKRTGEKVFLECVQDMDHENMFWYRQDPGLGLRLIYFSYDVKMKEKGDIPEGYSVSREKKERFSLILESASTNQTSMYLCASSPRTSRHTDTQYFGPGTRLTVL.

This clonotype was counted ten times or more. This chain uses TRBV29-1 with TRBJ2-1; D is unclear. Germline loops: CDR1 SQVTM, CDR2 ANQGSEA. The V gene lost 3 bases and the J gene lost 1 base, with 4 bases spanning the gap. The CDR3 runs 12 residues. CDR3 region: CSVDGSYNEQFF. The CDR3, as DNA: TGCAGCGTTGATGGGTCCTACAATGAGCAGTTCTTC.

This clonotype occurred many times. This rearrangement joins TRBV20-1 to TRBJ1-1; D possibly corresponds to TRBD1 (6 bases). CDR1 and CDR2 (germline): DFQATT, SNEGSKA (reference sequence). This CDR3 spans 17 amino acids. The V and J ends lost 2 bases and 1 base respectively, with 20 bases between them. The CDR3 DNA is TGCAGTGCTAGATTCCGGACGACAGGTATCGGGAACACTGAAGCTTTCTTT. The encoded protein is CSARFRTTGIGNTEAFF.

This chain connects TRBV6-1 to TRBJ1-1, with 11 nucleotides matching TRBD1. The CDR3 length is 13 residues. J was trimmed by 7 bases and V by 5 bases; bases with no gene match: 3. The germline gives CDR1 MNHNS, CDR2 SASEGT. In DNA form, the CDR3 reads TGTGCCAGCAGTATGGACAGGGGGCTTGAAGCTTTCTTT. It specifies CASSMDRGLEAFF.

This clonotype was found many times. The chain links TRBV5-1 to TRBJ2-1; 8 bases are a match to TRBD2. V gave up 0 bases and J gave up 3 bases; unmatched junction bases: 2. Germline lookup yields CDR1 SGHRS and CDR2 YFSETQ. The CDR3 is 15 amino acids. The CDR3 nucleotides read TGCGCCAGCAGCTTGGGCGGGGGGTACTACAATGAGCAGTTCTTC. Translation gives CASSLGGGYYNEQFF.

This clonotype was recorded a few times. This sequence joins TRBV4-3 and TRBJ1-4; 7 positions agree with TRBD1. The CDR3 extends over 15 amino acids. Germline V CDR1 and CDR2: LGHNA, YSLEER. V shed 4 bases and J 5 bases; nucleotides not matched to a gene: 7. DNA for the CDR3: TGCGCCAGCAGCCCAGGAGACAGGGACAATGAAAAACTGTTTTTT. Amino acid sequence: CASSPGDRDNEKLFF.

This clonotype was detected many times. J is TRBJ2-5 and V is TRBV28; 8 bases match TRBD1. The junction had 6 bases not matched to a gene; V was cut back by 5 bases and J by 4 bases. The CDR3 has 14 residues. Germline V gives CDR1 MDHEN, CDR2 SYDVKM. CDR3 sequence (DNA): TGTGCCAGCAGTGACAACAGGGGGTTAGAGACCCAGTACTTC. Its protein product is CASSDNRGLETQYF.